This T cell receptor (beta chain) was sequenced during a study of CD8+ T cells in alopecia areata. Study findings and constraints: Clonality in lesional scalp, especially alopecia totalis/universalis, exceeded that of normal scalp.

Germline CDR1 LNHNV, CDR2 YYDKDF (reference sequence). This CDR3 is 13 amino acids long. The V end was cut by 0 bases, the J end by 5 bases, with 7 bases between. Extracted RNA was reverse transcribed, and the resulting cDNA served as sequencing template. Data came from immunoSEQ multiplex PCR; TCRdb stores just in-frame clones and leaves some out. The repertoire holds roughly 250,000 clones, 60% seen once, with 0.75% to 0.95% in the top ten. As concerns this clone: Antigen specificity is unknown.

Treatment in this sample: oral pan-JAK inhibitor, 5-10 mg twice daily. It was from PBMCs that CD4+ and CD8+ T cells were sorted. This material consisted of CD4+ T cells sorted from blood, taken at roughly week 52, from a patient treated with tofacitinib. The chain has TRBV15 and TRBJ2-5; D not resolved. The receptor was isolated from a human donor with alopecia areata. CDR3 sequence: CATSRDPTETQYF. The CDR3 DNA is TGTGCCACCAGCAGAGATCCCACGGAGACCCAGTACTTC.